This T cell receptor beta chain was sequenced during a study of blood T cell repertoires in COVID-19. Overall study context: Acute and convalescent COVID-19 samples came from the United States, Italy and Spain.

TCRdb's table, derived via immunoSEQ multiplex PCR, lists solely in-frame clones and lacks some. The sample holds roughly 150,000 clones, approximately 80% seen once. Input material: peripheral blood. This receptor was obtained from a woman between 45 and 65 years old with acute or convalescent COVID-19.

CDR3 nucleotide sequence: TGTGCCAGCAGCTTAGACAGGCTTACTGAAGCTTTCTTT. The encoded protein is CASSLDRLTEAFF. The chain carries TRBV7-9 and TRBJ1-1; weak D call: TRBD1 (5 bases). CDR1 SEHNR and CDR2 FQNEAQ come from the germline V gene (reference sequence). Deletions cut 1 base from V and 5 bases from J, with 8 bases between. The CDR3 has 13 amino acids. Based on the CDR3 plus reference TRBV7-9 and TRBJ1-1, the full variable domain is DTGVSQNPRHKITKRGQNVTFRCDPISEHNRLYWYRQTLGQGPEFLTYFQNEAQLEKSRLLSDRFSAERPKGSFSTLEIQRTEQGDSAMYLCASSLDRLTEAFFGQGTRLTVV.